The 9 T cell receptor beta chains in this list originate from one sample, sequenced in a study of technical replicates of blood from several donors. Measured with immunoSEQ multiplex PCR; TCRdb has only the in-frame clones, and not every one. The table has under 15,000 clones, roughly 80% seen once. The sample was PBMCs. These receptors all come from a human donor in good health.

The CDR3 loop reads CASGRTGDPYEQYF. The CDR3 region has the DNA TGTGCCAGCGGCCGGACAGGGGATCCCTACGAGCAGTACTTC. The V call is TRBV27, the J call TRBJ2-7; TRBD1 agrees at 9 bases. V lost 8 bases, J lost 2 bases, and 7 bases stayed unmatched. CDR3 length: 14 residues. Looked up from germline, CDR1 is MNHEY and CDR2 is SMNVEV (reference sequence).

The rearrangement uses TRBV5-1 and TRBJ2-3; 11 bases align to TRBD2. V trimming: 5 bases; J trimming: 5 bases; junction bases outside the gene matches: 4. This CDR3 has 14 amino acids. Germline CDR1 is SGHRS and CDR2 is YFSETQ. Written as DNA, the CDR3 is TGCGCCAGCAGATATGGACTAGCGGGAGATACGCAGTATTTT. It translates to CASRYGLAGDTQYF. The variable domain in full, with the rest retrieved from reference TRBV5-1 and TRBJ2-3, is KAGVTQTPRYLIKTRGQQVTLSCSPISGHRSVSWYQQTPGQGLQFLFEYFSETQRNKGNFPGRFSGRQFSNSRSEMNVSTLELGDSALYLCASRYGLAGDTQYFGPGTRLTVL.

This clone showed up just once. The gene calls are TRBV7-3 and TRBJ1-1; TRBD1 is a possible D gene (5 bases). Germline-derived CDR1 and CDR2 are SGHTA and FQGTGA. V was pared by 6 bases and J by 0 bases, with 8 bases between. This CDR3 spans 13 amino acids. The CDR3 loop reads CASSSGMNTEAFF. In nucleotides, the CDR3 is TGTGCCAGCAGTTCAGGGATGAACACTGAAGCTTTCTTT. The full variable domain, completed using reference TRBV7-3 and TRBJ1-1, is GAGVSQTPSNKVTEKGKYVELRCDPISGHTALYWYRQSLGQGPEFLIYFQGTGAADDSGLPNDRFFAVRPEGSVSTLKIQRTERGDSAVYLCASSSGMNTEAFFGQGTRLTVV.

CDR3 sequence reads: CSTYTETQYF. The CDR3 region has the DNA TGCAGCACTTATACGGAGACCCAGTACTTC. The V gene is TRBV29-1, the J gene TRBJ2-5; D gene uncertain. The length of the CDR3 is 10 residues. V was cut by 8 bases and J by 5 bases, with 9 bases left in between. Per germline, CDR1 SQVTM and CDR2 ANQGSEA. The full variable domain, its missing parts supplied by reference TRBV29-1 and TRBJ2-5, is SAVISQKPSRDICQRGTSLTIQCQVDSQVTMMFWYRQQPGQSLTLIATANQGSEATYESGFVIDKFPISRPNLTFSTLTVSNMSPEDSSIYLCSTYTETQYFGPGTRLLVL.

This chain uses TRBV7-8 with TRBJ2-5; 7 nucleotides line up with TRBD1. V was clipped by 4 bases and J by 2 bases; unmatched bases: 4. Germline V CDR1 and CDR2: SGHVS, FQNEAQ. The CDR3 covers 14 residues. CDR3 nucleotide sequence: TGTGCCAGCAGCTCAGGGACAGTACAAGAGACCCAGTACTTC. Translating gives CASSSGTVQETQYF.

This sequence joins TRBV6-5 and TRBJ1-5, with a tentative D call TRBD1 (5 bases). Trimming stripped 2 bases from V and 7 bases from J, with 9 bases between. Looked up from germline, CDR1 is MNHEY and CDR2 is SVGAGI. The CDR3 covers 13 residues. The CDR3 sequence is CASSYGSGQPQHF. CDR3 nucleotides: TGTGCCAGCAGTTACGGTTCAGGGCAGCCCCAGCATTTT.

This chain joins TRBV14 and TRBJ1-4, with a weak D call TRBD1 (5 bases). The CDR3 loop spans 13 amino acids. V was cut by 3 bases and J by 10 bases, with 12 bases left in between. CDR1 and CDR2 (germline): SGHDN, FVKESK. DNA of the CDR3: TGTGCCAGCAGCCACGGGACGGGAGGAAAACTGTTTTTT. It is translated as CASSHGTGGKLFF. Looking up the rest from reference TRBV14 and TRBJ1-4 gives the full variable domain: EAGVTQFPSHSVIEKGQTVTLRCDPISGHDNLYWYRRVMGKEIKFLLHFVKESKQDESGMPNNRFLAERTGGTYSTLKVQPAELEDSGVYFCASSHGTGGKLFFGSGTQLSVL.

The chain is built from TRBV25-1 and TRBJ2-1; 12 nucleotides align to TRBD2. The CDR3 totals 16 residues. Germline V gene lookup returns CDR1 MGHDK and CDR2 SYGVNS. Trimming took 5 bases from V and 1 from J; bases not matched to a gene: 3. The CDR3 coding sequence is TGTGCCAGCAGTCCACTAGCGGGAGGTTCCTACAATGAGCAGTTCTTC. It yields the protein CASSPLAGGSYNEQFF.

This clone was seen a single time. The chain joins TRBV30 to TRBJ2-7; a possible D gene is TRBD2 (5 bases). CDR1 is GTSNPN and CDR2 is SVGIG in the germline V gene (reference sequence). The CDR3 loop spans 13 amino acids. Trimming pared 1 base from V and 6 bases from J, leaving 13 bases between. CDR3 residues: CAWSGGPAGEQYF. CDR3 coding DNA: TGTGCCTGGAGTGGCGGACCTGCGGGCGAGCAGTACTTC.